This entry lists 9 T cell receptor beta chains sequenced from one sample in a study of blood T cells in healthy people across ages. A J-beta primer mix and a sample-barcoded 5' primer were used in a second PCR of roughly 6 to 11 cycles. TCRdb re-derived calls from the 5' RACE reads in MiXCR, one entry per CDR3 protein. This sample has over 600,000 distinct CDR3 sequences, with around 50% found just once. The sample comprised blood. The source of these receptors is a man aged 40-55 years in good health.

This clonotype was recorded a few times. The CDR3 region is CASSVAGTGGNEQFF. The CDR3 region has the DNA TGTGCCAGCAGCGTAGCCGGGACAGGGGGGAATGAGCAGTTCTTC. This sequence joins TRBV9 and TRBJ2-1; 11 positions agree with TRBD1. The germline V gene encodes CDR1 SGDLS and CDR2 YYNGEE. J gave up 7 bases and V 0 bases, and 3 bases lay outside the gene matches. The CDR3 length is 15 residues.

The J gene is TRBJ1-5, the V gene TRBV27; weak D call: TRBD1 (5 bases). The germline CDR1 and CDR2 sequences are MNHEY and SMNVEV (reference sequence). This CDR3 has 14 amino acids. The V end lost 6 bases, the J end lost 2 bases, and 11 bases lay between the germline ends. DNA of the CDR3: TGTGCCAGCAGGGAGGGGTACGGCAATCAGCCCCAGCATTTT. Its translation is CASREGYGNQPQHF.

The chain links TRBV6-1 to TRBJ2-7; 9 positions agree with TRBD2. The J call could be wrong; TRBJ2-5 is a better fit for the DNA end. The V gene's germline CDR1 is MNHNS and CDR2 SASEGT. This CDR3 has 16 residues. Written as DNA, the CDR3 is TGTGCCAGCAGTGAAGCGCGAGCGGGGGGAACGGAGACCCAGTACTTC. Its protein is CASSEARAGGTETQYF.

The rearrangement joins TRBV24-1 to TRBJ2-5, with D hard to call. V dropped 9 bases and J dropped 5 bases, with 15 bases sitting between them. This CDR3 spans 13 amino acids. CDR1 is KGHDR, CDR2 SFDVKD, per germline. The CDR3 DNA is TGTGCCACCGGAAACGCTGCAGGCGAGACCCAGTACTTC. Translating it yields CATGNAAGETQYF.

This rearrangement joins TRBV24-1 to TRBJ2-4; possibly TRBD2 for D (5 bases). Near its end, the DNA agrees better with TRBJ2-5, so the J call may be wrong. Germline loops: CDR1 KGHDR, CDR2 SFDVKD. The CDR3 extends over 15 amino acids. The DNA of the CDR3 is TGTGCCACCAGTGATACGAAGCGGAGCCAAGAGACCCAGTACTTC. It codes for CATSDTKRSQETQYF.

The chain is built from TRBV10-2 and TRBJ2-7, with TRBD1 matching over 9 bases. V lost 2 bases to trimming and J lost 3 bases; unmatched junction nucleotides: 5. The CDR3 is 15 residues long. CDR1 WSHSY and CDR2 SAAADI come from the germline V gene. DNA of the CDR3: TGCGCCAGCAGTGAGGCCGGGACAGGGATCTACGAGCAGTACTTC. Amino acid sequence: CASSEAGTGIYEQYF.

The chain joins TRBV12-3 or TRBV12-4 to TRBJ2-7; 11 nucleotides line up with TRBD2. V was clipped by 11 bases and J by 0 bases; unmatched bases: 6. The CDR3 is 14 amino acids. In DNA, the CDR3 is TGTGCCGGCACACTAGCGGGAGACTCCTACGAGCAGTACTTC. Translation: CAGTLAGDSYEQYF.

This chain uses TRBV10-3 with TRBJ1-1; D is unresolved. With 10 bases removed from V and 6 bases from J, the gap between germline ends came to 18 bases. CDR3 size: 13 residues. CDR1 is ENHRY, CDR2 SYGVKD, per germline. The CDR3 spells CATRVQNAPEAFF. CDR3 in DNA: TGTGCCACCCGTGTACAGAACGCTCCTGAAGCTTTCTTT.

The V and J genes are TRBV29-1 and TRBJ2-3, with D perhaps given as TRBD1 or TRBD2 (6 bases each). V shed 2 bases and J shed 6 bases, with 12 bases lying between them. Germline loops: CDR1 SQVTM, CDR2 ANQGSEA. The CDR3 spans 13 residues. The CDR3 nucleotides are TGCAGCGTTGAAACGGGGGCGGGGGATACGCAGTATTTT. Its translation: CSVETGAGDTQYF.